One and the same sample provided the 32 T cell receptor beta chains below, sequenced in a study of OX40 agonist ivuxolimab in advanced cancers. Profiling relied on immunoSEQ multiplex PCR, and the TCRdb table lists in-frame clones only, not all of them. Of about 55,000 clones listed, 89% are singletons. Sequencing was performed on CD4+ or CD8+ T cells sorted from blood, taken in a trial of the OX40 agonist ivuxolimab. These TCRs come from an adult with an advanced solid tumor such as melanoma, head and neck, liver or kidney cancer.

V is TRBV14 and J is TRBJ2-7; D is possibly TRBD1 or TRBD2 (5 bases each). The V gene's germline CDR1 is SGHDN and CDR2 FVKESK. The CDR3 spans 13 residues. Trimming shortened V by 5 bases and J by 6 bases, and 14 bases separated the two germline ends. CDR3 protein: CASSSGLGGEQYV. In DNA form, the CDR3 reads TGTGCCAGCAGCTCAGGGCTAGGAGGCGAGCAGTACGTC.

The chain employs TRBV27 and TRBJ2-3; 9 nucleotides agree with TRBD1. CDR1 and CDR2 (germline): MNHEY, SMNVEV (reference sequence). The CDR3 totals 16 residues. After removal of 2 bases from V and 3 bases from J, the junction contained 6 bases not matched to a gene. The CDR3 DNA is TGTGCCAGCAGTTTAGGACAGGGGCCCCCGACAGATACGCAGTATTTT. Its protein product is CASSLGQGPPTDTQYF.

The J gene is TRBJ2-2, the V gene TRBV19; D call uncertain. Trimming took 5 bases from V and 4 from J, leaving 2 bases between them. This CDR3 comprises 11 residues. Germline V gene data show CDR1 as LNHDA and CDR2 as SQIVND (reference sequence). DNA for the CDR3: TGTGCCAGTAGTCTCACCGGGGAGCTGTTTTTT. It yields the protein CASSLTGELFF.

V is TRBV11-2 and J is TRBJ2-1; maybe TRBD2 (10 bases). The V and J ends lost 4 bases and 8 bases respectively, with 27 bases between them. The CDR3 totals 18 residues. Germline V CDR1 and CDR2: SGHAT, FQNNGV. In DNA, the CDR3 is TGTGCCAGCAGCTCCCGGGACAGGGATCTAGCGGGAGTCTATGAGCAGTTCTTC. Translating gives CASSSRDRDLAGVYEQFF.

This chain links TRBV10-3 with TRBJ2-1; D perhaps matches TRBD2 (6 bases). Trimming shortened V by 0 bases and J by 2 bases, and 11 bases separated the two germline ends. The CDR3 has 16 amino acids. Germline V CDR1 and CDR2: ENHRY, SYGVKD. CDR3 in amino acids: CAISESAGPTYNEQFF. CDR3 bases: TGTGCCATCAGTGAGTCAGCGGGCCCTACCTACAATGAGCAGTTCTTC.

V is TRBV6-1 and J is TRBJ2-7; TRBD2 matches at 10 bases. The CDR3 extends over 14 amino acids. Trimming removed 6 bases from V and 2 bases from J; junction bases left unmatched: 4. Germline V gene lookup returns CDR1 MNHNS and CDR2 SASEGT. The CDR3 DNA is TGTGCCAGCAGACTAGCGGGGAAGCCCTACGAGCAGTACGTC. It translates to CASRLAGKPYEQYV.

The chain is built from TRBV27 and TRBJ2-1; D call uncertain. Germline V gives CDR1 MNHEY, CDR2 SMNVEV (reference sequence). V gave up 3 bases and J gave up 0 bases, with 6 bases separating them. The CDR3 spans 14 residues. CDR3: CASSFVSSYNEQFF. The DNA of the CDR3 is TGTGCCAGCAGTTTTGTCAGCTCCTACAATGAGCAGTTCTTC.

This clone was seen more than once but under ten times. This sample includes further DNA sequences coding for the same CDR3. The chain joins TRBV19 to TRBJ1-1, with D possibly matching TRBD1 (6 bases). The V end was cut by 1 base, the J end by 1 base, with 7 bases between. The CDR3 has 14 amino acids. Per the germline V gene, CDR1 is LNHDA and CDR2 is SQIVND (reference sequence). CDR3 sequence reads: CASSIGRGNTEAFF. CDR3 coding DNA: TGTGCCAGTAGTATAGGCAGGGGGAACACTGAAGCTTTCTTT.

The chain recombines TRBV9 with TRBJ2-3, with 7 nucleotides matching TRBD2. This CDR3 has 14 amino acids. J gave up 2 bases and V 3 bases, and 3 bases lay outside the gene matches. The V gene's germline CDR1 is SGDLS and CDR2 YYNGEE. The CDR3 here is CASSGKRDTDTQYF. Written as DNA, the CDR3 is TGTGCCAGCAGCGGCAAGCGGGACACAGATACGCAGTATTTT.

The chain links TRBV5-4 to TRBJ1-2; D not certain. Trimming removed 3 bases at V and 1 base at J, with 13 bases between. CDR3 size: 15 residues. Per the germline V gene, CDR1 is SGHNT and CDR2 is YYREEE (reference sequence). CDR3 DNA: TGTGCCAGCAGCTCCCCTTTGACGGATAACTATGGCTACACCTTC. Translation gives CASSSPLTDNYGYTF.

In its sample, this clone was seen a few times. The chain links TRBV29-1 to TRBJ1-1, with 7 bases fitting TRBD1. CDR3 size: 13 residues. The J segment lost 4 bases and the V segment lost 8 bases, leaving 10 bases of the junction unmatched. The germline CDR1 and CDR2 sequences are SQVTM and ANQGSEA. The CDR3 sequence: CSSVGGAGTEAFF. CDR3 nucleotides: TGCAGCTCCGTAGGGGGCGCTGGCACTGAAGCTTTCTTT.

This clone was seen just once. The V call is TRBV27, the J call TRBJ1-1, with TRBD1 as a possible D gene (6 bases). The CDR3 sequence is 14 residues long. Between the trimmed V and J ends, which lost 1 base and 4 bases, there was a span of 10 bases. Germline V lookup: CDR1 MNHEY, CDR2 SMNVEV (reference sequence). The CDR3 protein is CASSLYRGATEAFF. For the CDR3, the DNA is TGTGCCAGCAGTTTATATCGGGGGGCCACTGAAGCTTTCTTT.

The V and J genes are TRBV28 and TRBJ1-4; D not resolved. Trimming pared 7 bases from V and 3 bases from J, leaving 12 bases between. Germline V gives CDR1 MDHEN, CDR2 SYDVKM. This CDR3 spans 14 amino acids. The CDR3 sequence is CASTPGMANEKLFF. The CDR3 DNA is TGTGCCAGCACCCCTGGGATGGCTAATGAAAAACTGTTTTTT. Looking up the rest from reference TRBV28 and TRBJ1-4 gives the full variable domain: DVKVTQSSRYLVKRTGEKVFLECVQDMDHENMFWYRQDPGLGLRLIYFSYDVKMKEKGDIPEGYSVSREKKERFSLILESASTNQTSMYLCASTPGMANEKLFFGSGTQLSVL.

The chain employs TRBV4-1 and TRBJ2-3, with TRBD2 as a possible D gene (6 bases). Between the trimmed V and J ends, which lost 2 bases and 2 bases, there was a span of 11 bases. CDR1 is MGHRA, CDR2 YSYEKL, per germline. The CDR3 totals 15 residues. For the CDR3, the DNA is TGCGCCAGCAGCCAACTTGGCGGGAACACAGATACGCAGTATTTT. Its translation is CASSQLGGNTDTQYF.

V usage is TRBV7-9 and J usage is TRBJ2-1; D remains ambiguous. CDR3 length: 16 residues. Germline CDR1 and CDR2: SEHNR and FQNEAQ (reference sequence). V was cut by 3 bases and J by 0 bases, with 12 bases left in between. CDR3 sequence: CASSFPLGSSYNEQFF. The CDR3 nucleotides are TGTGCCAGCAGCTTTCCCCTAGGTAGCTCCTACAATGAGCAGTTCTTC. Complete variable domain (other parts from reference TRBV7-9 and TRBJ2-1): DTGVSQNPRHKITKRGQNVTFRCDPISEHNRLYWYRQTLGQGPEFLTYFQNEAQLEKSRLLSDRFSAERPKGSFSTLEIQRTEQGDSAMYLCASSFPLGSSYNEQFFGPGTRLTVL.

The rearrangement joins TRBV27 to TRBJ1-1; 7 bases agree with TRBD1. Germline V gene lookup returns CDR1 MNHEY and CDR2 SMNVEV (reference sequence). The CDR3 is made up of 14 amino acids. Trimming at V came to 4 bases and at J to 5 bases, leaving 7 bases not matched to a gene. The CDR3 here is CASSSTGTETEAFF. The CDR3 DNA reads TGTGCCAGCAGTTCAACCGGGACAGAGACTGAAGCTTTCTTT.

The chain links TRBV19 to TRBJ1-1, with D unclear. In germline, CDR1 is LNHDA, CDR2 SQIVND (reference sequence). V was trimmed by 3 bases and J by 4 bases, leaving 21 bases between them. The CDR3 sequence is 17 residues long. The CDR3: CASSMGLWGEGITEAFF. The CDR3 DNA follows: TGTGCCAGTAGTATGGGTCTATGGGGAGAGGGAATCACTGAAGCTTTCTTT.

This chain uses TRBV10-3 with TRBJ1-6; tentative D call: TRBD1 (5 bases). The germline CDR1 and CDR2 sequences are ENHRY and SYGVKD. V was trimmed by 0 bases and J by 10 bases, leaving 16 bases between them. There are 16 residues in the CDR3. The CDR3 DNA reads TGTGCCATCAGTGAGTCAGGAGCAGGGTTAGAATCACCCCTCCACTTT. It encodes CAISESGAGLESPLHF.

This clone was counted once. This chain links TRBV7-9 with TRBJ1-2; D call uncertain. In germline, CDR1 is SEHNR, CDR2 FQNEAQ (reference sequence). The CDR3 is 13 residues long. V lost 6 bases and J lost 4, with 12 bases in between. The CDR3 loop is CASSPGAAYGYTF. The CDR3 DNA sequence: TGTGCCAGCAGTCCGGGAGCCGCCTATGGCTACACCTTC. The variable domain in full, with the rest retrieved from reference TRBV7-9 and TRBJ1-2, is DTGVSQNPRHKITKRGQNVTFRCDPISEHNRLYWYRQTLGQGPEFLTYFQNEAQLEKSRLLSDRFSAERPKGSFSTLEIQRTEQGDSAMYLCASSPGAAYGYTFGSGTRLTVV.

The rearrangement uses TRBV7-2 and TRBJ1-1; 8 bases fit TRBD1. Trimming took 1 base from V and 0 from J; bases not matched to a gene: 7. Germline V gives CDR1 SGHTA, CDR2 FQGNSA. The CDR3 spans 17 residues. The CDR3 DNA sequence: TGTGCCAGCAGCTTAGATTCTTGGACAGGGATGAACACTGAAGCTTTCTTT. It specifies CASSLDSWTGMNTEAFF.

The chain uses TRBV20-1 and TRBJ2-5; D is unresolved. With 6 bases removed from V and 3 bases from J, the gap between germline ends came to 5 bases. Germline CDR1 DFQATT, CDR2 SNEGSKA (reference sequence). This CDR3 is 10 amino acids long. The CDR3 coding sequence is TGCAGTGCGGGTAAAGAGACCCAGTACTTC. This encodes CSAGKETQYF.

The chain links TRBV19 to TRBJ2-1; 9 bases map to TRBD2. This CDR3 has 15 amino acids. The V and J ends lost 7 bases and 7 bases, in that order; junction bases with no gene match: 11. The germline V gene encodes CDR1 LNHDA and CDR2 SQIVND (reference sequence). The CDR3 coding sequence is TGTGCCAGTACCCTGGTTGGCGGGAGGGGTAATGAGCAGTTCTTC. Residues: CASTLVGGRGNEQFF. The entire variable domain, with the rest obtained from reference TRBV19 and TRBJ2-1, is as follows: DGGITQSPKYLFRKEGQNVTLSCEQNLNHDAMYWYRQDPGQGLRLIYYSQIVNDFQKGDIAEGYSVSREKKESFPLTVTSAQKNPTAFYLCASTLVGGRGNEQFFGPGTRLTVL.

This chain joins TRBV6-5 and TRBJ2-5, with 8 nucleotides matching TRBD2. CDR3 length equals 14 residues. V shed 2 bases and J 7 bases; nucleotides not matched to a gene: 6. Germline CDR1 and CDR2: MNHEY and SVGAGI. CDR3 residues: CASSYNPAGGTQYF. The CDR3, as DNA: TGTGCCAGCAGTTACAACCCGGCGGGGGGGACCCAGTACTTC.

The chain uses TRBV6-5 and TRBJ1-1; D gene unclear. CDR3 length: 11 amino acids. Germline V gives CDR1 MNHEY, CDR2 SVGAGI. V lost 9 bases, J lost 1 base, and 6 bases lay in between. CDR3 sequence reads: CASSTNTEAFF. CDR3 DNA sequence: TGTGCCAGTTCGACGAACACTGAAGCTTTCTTT.

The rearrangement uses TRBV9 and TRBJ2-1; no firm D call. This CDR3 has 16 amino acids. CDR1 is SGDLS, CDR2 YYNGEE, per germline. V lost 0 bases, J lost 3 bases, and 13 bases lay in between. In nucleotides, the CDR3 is TGTGCCAGCAGCGTAGGTCTAGGGAATAGCTACAATGAGCAGTTCTTC. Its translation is CASSVGLGNSYNEQFF. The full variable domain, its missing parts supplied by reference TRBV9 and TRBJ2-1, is DSGVTQTPKHLITATGQRVTLRCSPRSGDLSVYWYQQSLDQGLQFLIQYYNGEERAKGNILERFSAQQFPDLHSELNLSSLELGDSALYFCASSVGLGNSYNEQFFGPGTRLTVL.

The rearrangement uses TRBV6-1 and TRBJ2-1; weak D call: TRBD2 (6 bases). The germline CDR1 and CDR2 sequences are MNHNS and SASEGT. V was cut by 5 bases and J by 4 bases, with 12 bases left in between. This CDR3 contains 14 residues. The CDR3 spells CASSTRDSYNEQFF. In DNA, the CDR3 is TGTGCCAGCAGTACGCGGGACTCTTACAATGAGCAGTTCTTC.

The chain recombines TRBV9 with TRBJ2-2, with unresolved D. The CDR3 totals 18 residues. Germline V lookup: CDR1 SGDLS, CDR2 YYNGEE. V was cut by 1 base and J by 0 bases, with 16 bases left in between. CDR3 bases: TGTGCCAGCAGCGTATCACGTTCCTCGACGGCGAACACCGGGGAGCTGTTTTTT. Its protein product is CASSVSRSSTANTGELFF.

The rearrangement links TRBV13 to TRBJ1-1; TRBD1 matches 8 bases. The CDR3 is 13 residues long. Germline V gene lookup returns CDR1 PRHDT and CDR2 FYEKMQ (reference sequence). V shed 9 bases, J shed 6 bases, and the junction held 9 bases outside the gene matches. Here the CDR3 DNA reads TGTGCCAGTTATGGCCCAGGGGGCCCTGAAGCTTTCTTT. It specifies CASYGPGGPEAFF.

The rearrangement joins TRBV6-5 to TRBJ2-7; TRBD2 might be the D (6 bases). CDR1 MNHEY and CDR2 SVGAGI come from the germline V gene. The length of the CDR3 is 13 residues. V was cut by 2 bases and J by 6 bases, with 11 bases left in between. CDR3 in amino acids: CASSYRDFGEQYV. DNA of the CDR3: TGTGCCAGCAGTTACCGGGACTTCGGCGAGCAGTACGTC.

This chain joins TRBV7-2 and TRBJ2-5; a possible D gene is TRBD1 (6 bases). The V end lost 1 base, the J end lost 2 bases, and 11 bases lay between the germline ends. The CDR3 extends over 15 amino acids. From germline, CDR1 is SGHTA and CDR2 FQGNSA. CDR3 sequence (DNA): TGTGCCAGCAGCTTAGGCGGACAGTATCAAGAGACCCAGTACTTC. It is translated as CASSLGGQYQETQYF. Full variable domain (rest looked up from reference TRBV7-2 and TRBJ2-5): GAGVSQSPSNKVTEKGKDVELRCDPISGHTALYWYRQSLGQGLEFLIYFQGNSAPDKSGLPSDRFSAERTGGSVSTLTIQRTQQEDSAVYLCASSLGGQYQETQYFGPGTRLLVL.

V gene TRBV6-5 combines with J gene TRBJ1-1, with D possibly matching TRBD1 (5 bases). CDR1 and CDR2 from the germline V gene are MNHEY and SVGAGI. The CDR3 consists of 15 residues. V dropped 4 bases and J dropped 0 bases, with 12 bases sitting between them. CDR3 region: CASSSRGVLNTEAFF. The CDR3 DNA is TGTGCCAGCAGTTCCCGGGGCGTATTGAACACTGAAGCTTTCTTT.

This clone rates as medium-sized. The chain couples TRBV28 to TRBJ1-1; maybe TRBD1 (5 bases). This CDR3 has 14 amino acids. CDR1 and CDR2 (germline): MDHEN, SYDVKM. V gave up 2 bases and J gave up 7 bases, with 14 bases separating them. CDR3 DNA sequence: TGTGCCAGCAGTTTAATAGGGGCGCCGGATGAAGCTTTCTTT. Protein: CASSLIGAPDEAFF. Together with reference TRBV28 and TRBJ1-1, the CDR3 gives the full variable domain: DVKVTQSSRYLVKRTGEKVFLECVQDMDHENMFWYRQDPGLGLRLIYFSYDVKMKEKGDIPEGYSVSREKKERFSLILESASTNQTSMYLCASSLIGAPDEAFFGQGTRLTVV.